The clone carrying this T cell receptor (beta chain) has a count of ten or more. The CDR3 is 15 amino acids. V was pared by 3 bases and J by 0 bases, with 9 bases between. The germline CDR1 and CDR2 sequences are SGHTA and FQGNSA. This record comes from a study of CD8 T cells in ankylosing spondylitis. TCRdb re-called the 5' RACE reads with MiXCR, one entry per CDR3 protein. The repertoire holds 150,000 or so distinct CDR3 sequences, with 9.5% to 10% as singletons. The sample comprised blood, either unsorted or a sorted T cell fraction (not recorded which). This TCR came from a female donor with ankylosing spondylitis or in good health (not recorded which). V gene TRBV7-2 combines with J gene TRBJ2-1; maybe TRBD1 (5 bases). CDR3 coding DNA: TGTGCCAGCAGCTTGGGGCCGAGCTCCTACAATGAGCAGTTCTTC. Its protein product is CASSLGPSSYNEQFF.